The present entry profiles one TCR beta chain with its context. Its antigen remains unidentified. It has no much larger one-base neighbor in the sample; base qualities were not kept. The data originate from a study of blood T cell repertoires in COVID-19 (dated by TCRdb to the early 2020s). Describing the broader study: Samples covering the acute and convalescent phases of COVID-19 were provided by collaborators in the United States, Italy and Spain. The prospective study material was composed of cDNA or gDNA derived from T cells, B-cell-depleted T cells, or PBMCs. The repertoires were released in a freely available public database intended as a resource for research on the immune response to SARS-CoV-2. Nearly every sample came with metadata listing a de-identified subject ID, COVID-19 status, age in years and sex. Deeply sampled blood TCRbeta repertoires from subjects exposed to, actively infected with, or recovered from COVID-19 were included in the dataset. HLA class I and class II types, where available, came from metadata supplied by the sample provider rather than from assay-based typing. Samples were obtained from the ongoing ImmuneRACE study (first 160 participants) and from 950 to 1,500 subjects provided by 6 global collaborators. On the study overall, not on this receptor specifically: Clinical and demographic metadata were provided uncurated, with the amount varying by source and participant.

Collaborating institutions collected whole blood in K2EDTA tubes following their own protocols. Collaborator samples were shipped for TCRbeta analysis as frozen whole blood, isolated PBMCs, or DNA extracted from either sample type. V has 4 bases trimmed and J has 2 bases trimmed; junction bases matching no gene number 6. From the germline V gene, CDR1 is SGHVS and CDR2 is FQNEAQ. The cysteine opens and the phenylalanine closes a CDR3 of 16 amino acids. Here the CDR3 DNA is all that survives: 48 bases in frame from base 1. The immunoSEQ Assay, a bias-controlled multiplex PCR, was used to amplify TCRbeta CDR3 regions from genomic DNA. The study's processing was this. The number of nucleated cells in each sample was estimated by amplification of reference gene primers within the assay. To quantify the absolute abundance of each unique TCRbeta CDR3 rearrangement, sequence reads were collapsed and filtered. For each sample, productive Simpson clonality was calculated as the square root of Simpson's diversity index across productive rearrangements. TCRdb holds this immuneACCESS table with in-frame rearrangements only. Some clones are missing; in checked studies, unresolved V genes explain under half, and the rest has no known cause. For V, J and clone size, that table is used; D and trimming come from the DNA. The sample yields fewer than 500,000 clones; about 80% were counted once. The top ten hold around 1.1% of the sample.

The sample taken for sequencing was peripheral blood. The receptor's source is a human donor with acute or convalescent COVID-19. The donor label of this sample is uncertain. The V and J segments used are TRBV7-8 and TRBJ1-5; TRBD1 matches 9 bases in the middle. The nucleotide sequence is given as TGTGCCAGCAGCTCCGGGGGACAGGGCGGCAATCAGCCCCAGCATTTT. It translates to CASSSGGQGGNQPQHF.